This T cell receptor beta chain was sequenced in a study of control samples from healthy donors and cancer patients. The CDR3 consists of 17 residues. Measured with immunoSEQ multiplex PCR; TCRdb has only the in-frame clones, and not every one. The sample carries approximately 100,000 clones, roughly 92% recorded once. The rearrangement links TRBV12-2 to TRBJ1-3. TRBV12-2 constitutes a pseudogene. The sequence was collected from a human donor in good health. The donor label of this sample is uncertain. Sequenced: blood. CDR3: CASRNLRGAVRKNTIYF. The DNA for the CDR3 is TGTGCAAGTCGCAACCTACGGGGGGCAGTCCGAAAGAACACCATATATTTT.